A single sample is the source of the 7 T cell receptor beta chains below, sequenced in a study of CD8 T cells in ankylosing spondylitis. In TCRdb, the 5' RACE reads were re-called with MiXCR into one record per CDR3 protein. This sample yields hundreds of thousands of distinct CDR3 sequences, of which roughly 10% are seen a single time; 0.45% to 0.6% belongs to the top ten. For these receptors, no antigen is known. Study-wide results and limits: Roughly eight highly homologous variants formed a TCR beta motif that appeared characteristic of ankylosing spondylitis blood.

Material: blood, either unsorted or a sorted T cell fraction (not recorded which). Receptors originate from a male donor with ankylosing spondylitis.

This clonotype was observed a few times. This chain joins TRBV20-1 and TRBJ2-1; the match to TRBD2 covers 9 bases. The CDR3 is 16 residues long. The V gene end was trimmed by 6 bases and the J gene end by 6 bases; junction bases not matched to a gene: 15. The V gene's germline CDR1 is DFQATT and CDR2 SNEGSKA (reference sequence). The CDR3 sequence is CSAPGTTSGSPNEQFF. The CDR3 bases are TGCAGTGCCCCCGGCACTACTAGCGGGTCACCCAATGAGCAGTTCTTC.

This clonotype was picked up many times. This rearrangement joins TRBV24-1 to TRBJ2-1, with 8 bases that match TRBD1. This CDR3 contains 16 residues. Trimming removed 4 bases from V and 9 bases from J; junction bases left unmatched: 13. Per the germline V gene, CDR1 is KGHDR and CDR2 is SFDVKD. The chain's CDR3 is CATSDPGQGADSEQFF. DNA of the CDR3: TGTGCCACCAGTGACCCCGGGCAGGGGGCTGATAGTGAGCAGTTCTTC.

The chain has TRBV6-2 or TRBV6-3 and TRBJ2-1; D assignment may be TRBD1 or TRBD2 (6 bases each). The CDR3 runs to 14 residues. CDR1 is MNHEY, CDR2 SVGEGT, per germline. V shed 6 bases and J shed 6 bases, with 15 bases lying between them. CDR3 DNA: TGTGCCAGCAGACCCTGGGGGGCTCGCAATGAGCAGTTCTTC. This gives the protein CASRPWGARNEQFF.

In this sample, this clonotype turned up a few times. The CDR3 DNA reads TGTGCCAGCAGCCAGCAGAGCACACAGAGCTCCTACGAGCAGTACTTC. Protein: CASSQQSTQSSYEQYF. The chain combines TRBV4-2 with TRBJ2-7; D uncertain. The CDR3 totals 16 residues. CDR1 is LGHNA, CDR2 YNFKEQ, per germline. V lost 3 bases, J lost 0 bases, and 15 bases lay in between.

This chain joins TRBV4-3 and TRBJ2-5; the D call may be TRBD1 or TRBD2 (6 bases each). Germline CDR1 is LGHNA and CDR2 is YSLEER. The V end was cut by 3 bases, the J end by 5 bases, with 13 bases between. The CDR3 covers 14 residues. For the CDR3, the DNA is TGCGCCAGCAGCCACTACAGGGAGGTGGAGACCCAGTACTTC. Amino acids: CASSHYREVETQYF.

The chain carries TRBV20-1 and TRBJ1-5; the D gene is possibly TRBD1 (5 bases). The V end lost 0 bases, the J end lost 5 bases, and 17 bases lay between the germline ends. CDR1 and CDR2 from the germline V gene are DFQATT and SNEGSKA (reference sequence). The CDR3 spans 16 residues. The CDR3 loop reads CSARDLQGGLYQPQHF. The CDR3 nucleotides read TGCAGTGCTAGAGATCTTCAGGGAGGTTTATATCAGCCCCAGCATTTT.

The table lists this clonotype with a few counts. The J gene is TRBJ2-1, the V gene TRBV5-1; possibly TRBD2 for D (5 bases). Deletions cut 2 bases from V and 6 bases from J, with 12 bases between. Germline loops: CDR1 SGHRS, CDR2 YFSETQ. The CDR3 extends over 14 amino acids. CDR3 residues: CASSLSGGSNEQFF. The CDR3 DNA reads as TGCGCCAGCAGCTTATCCGGCGGGTCCAATGAGCAGTTCTTC.